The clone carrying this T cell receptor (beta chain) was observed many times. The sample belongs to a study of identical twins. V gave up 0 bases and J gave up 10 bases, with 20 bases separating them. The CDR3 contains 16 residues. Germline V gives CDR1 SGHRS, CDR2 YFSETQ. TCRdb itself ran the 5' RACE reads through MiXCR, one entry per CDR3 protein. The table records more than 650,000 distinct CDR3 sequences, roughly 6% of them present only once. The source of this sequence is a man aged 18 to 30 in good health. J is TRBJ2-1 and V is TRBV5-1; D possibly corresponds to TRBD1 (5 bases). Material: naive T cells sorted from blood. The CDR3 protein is CASSLGQTSASLEQFF. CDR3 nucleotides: TGCGCCAGCAGCTTGGGACAGACCTCGGCCTCTCTAGAGCAGTTCTTC. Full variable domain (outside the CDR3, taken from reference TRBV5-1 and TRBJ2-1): KAGVTQTPRYLIKTRGQQVTLSCSPISGHRSVSWYQQTPGQGLQFLFEYFSETQRNKGNFPGRFSGRQFSNSRSEMNVSTLELGDSALYLCASSLGQTSASLEQFFGPGTRLTVL.